The rows below give T cell receptor beta chains drawn from one sample of a study of blood T cell repertoires in COVID-19. Method: immunoSEQ multiplex PCR; TCRdb's copy keeps in-frame clones and lacks some. The sample records approximately 300,000 clones, more than 70% being singletons. The sample comprised peripheral blood. These receptors all stem from a woman between 50 and 59 years old with acute or convalescent COVID-19. Both conserved end residues are part of each CDR3. The order of the fields is clone size, V gene, J gene, D gene, CDR3 DNA, CDR3 protein. The D gene is left open where the match is weak. Expanded clones are given a class, and other clones once, few, many or no size at all.

clone size: once; V gene: TRBV24-1; J gene: TRBJ2-5; D gene: TRBD1; CDR3 DNA: TGTGCCACCAGTGATGTGGACAGGGCGCAAGAGACCCAGTACTTC; CDR3 protein: CATSDVDRAQETQYF
clone size: NA; V gene: TRBV2; J gene: TRBJ1-4; D gene: NA; CDR3 DNA: TGTGCCAGCATTGATGTTCAGGGGTGGGGAAAACTGTTTTTT; CDR3 protein: CASIDVQGWGKLFF
clone size: NA; V gene: TRBV7-3; J gene: TRBJ2-7; D gene: TRBD1; CDR3 DNA: TGTGCCAGCACCCCCGGGACAGGAACCTACGAGCAGTACTTC; CDR3 protein: CASTPGTGTYEQYF
clone size: NA; V gene: TRBV5-4; J gene: TRBJ2-1; D gene: TRBD2; CDR3 DNA: TGTGCCAGCAAAACACCGGGACTAGCGGGAGATTACAATGAGCAGTTCTTC; CDR3 protein: CASKTPGLAGDYNEQFF
clone size: NA; V gene: TRBV24-1; J gene: TRBJ2-1; D gene: NA; CDR3 DNA: TGTGCCACCAGGACCAGACAAGGTGAGCAGTTCTTC; CDR3 protein: CATRTRQGEQFF
clone size: few; V gene: TRBV9; J gene: TRBJ2-7; D gene: NA; CDR3 DNA: TGTGCCAGCAGCGTAGCTACGGGGTCGGCCTCCTACGAGCAGTACTTC; CDR3 protein: CASSVATGSASYEQYF
clone size: NA; V gene: TRBV10-2; J gene: TRBJ1-5; D gene: TRBD1; CDR3 DNA: TGCGCCAGCAGCCATACCCCGGGACAGGGGGCCAGGCAGCCCCAGCATTTT; CDR3 protein: CASSHTPGQGARQPQHF
clone size: NA; V gene: TRBV10-3; J gene: TRBJ2-7; D gene: NA; CDR3 DNA: TGTGCCATCAGTGAGTCGGGAGCCCACTACGAGCAGTACTTC; CDR3 protein: CAISESGAHYEQYF
clone size: NA; V gene: TRBV7-3; J gene: TRBJ2-2; D gene: NA; CDR3 DNA: TGTGCCAGCAGCTTAATAACGTCTAGCTTGACCGGGGAGCTGTTTTTT; CDR3 protein: CASSLITSSLTGELFF
clone size: NA; V gene: TRBV30; J gene: TRBJ1-6; D gene: NA; CDR3 DNA: TGTGCCTGGAGTGGGGCAGTGCATAATTCACCCCTCCACTTT; CDR3 protein: CAWSGAVHNSPLHF
clone size: NA; V gene: TRBV24-1; J gene: TRBJ2-1; D gene: TRBD2; CDR3 DNA: TGTGCCACCAGTGATTTGAGGACTAGCGGGAGCTACAATGAGCAGTTCTTC; CDR3 protein: CATSDLRTSGSYNEQFF
clone size: NA; V gene: TRBV10-1; J gene: TRBJ2-7; D gene: NA; CDR3 DNA: TGCGCCAGCAGTGTTCTCGGGATCCCCTACGAGCAGTACTTC; CDR3 protein: CASSVLGIPYEQYF
clone size: NA; V gene: TRBV29-1; J gene: TRBJ1-5; D gene: NA; CDR3 DNA: TGCAGCGTTGGGCCAGGGGCTGGTCAGCCCCAGCATTTT; CDR3 protein: CSVGPGAGQPQHF
clone size: NA; V gene: TRBV13; J gene: TRBJ2-7; D gene: TRBD2; CDR3 DNA: TGTGCCAGCAGCTTAGCACTAGCGGGAGTCCCCGAGCAGTACTTC; CDR3 protein: CASSLALAGVPEQYF
clone size: NA; V gene: TRBV5-1; J gene: TRBJ1-5; D gene: NA; CDR3 DNA: TGCGCCAGCAGCTTTAAGCTTACTGCCAATCAGCCCCAGCATTTT; CDR3 protein: CASSFKLTANQPQHF
clone size: once; V gene: TRBV27; J gene: TRBJ2-5; D gene: NA; CDR3 DNA: TGTGCCAGCAGTTTAAACAGGTGGGAGACCCAGTACTTC; CDR3 protein: CASSLNRWETQYF
clone size: NA; V gene: TRBV6-2/TRBV6-3; J gene: TRBJ1-1; D gene: NA; CDR3 DNA: TGTGCCAGCAGTCGCGAGCGGGCTACTTTCTTT; CDR3 protein: CASSRERATFF